The 21 T cell receptor beta chains below come from one sample, sequenced in a study of T cell responses to AZD1222 COVID-19 vaccine. Libraries were prepared by immunoSEQ multiplex PCR; TCRdb keeps only in-frame clonotypes and omits some of them. Of roughly 120,000 clones in the sample, about 88% were seen once. The source was peripheral blood, collected on day 0 of AZD1222 vaccination. The receptors stem from an adult in good health.

This clone is medium-sized by share. V and J are TRBV30 and TRBJ1-1, with D maybe TRBD1 (5 bases). Germline CDR1 and CDR2: GTSNPN and SVGIG (reference sequence). The CDR3 is 12 residues long. The V and J ends lost 8 bases and 7 bases respectively, with 17 bases between them. CDR3 bases: TGTGCCGGCCGGAGAGGGGTCCTTGAAGCTTTCTTT. The encoded protein is CAGRRGVLEAFF.

This sequence joins TRBV30 and TRBJ1-1; 9 nucleotides line up with TRBD1. The germline V gene encodes CDR1 GTSNPN and CDR2 SVGIG (reference sequence). The CDR3 is 15 residues long. V was clipped by 2 bases and J by 9 bases; unmatched bases: 13. CDR3 region: CAWSLGHRGLLKAFF. The CDR3 bases are TGTGCCTGGAGTCTGGGCCACAGGGGGCTCCTTAAAGCTTTCTTT.

V is TRBV30 and J is TRBJ2-1; 12 bases fit TRBD2. The CDR3 runs 15 residues. J gave up 6 bases and V 0 bases, and 3 bases lay outside the gene matches. Germline CDR1 GTSNPN, CDR2 SVGIG (reference sequence). CDR3 nucleotide sequence: TGTGCCTGGAGTGTAAAACTAGCGGGAGGCAATGAGCAGTTCTTC. It translates to CAWSVKLAGGNEQFF.

This chain connects TRBV7-3 to TRBJ2-2; possibly TRBD1 for D (5 bases). With 6 bases removed from V and 4 bases from J, the gap between germline ends came to 12 bases. CDR1 and CDR2 (germline): SGHTA, FQGTGA. CDR3 length: 14 residues. CDR3 nucleotides: TGTGCCAGCAGGGCAGGGTCCTCCACCGGGGAGCTGTTTTTT. Translation gives CASRAGSSTGELFF.

The V and J genes are TRBV11-2 and TRBJ1-1; 8 bases match TRBD1. Germline values: CDR1 SGHAT, CDR2 FQNNGV. The CDR3 has 14 residues. Trimming took 4 bases from V and 5 from J; bases not matched to a gene: 6. CDR3: CASSYGQGGTEAFF. DNA for the CDR3: TGTGCCAGCAGCTACGGACAGGGAGGGACTGAAGCTTTCTTT.

This chain joins TRBV3-1 (or the pseudogene TRBV3-2) and TRBJ1-2; 8 positions match TRBD1. V shed 6 bases, J shed 2 bases, and the junction held 5 bases outside the gene matches. Germline V gene lookup returns CDR1 LGHDT and CDR2 YNNKEL (reference sequence). The CDR3 loop spans 14 amino acids. This CDR3 is CASSQDRANYGYTF. CDR3 nucleotide sequence: TGTGCCAGCAGTCAGGACAGGGCGAACTATGGCTACACCTTC.

The rearrangement links TRBV7-9 to TRBJ1-2; D unclear. The V end was cut by 8 bases, the J end by 3 bases, with 10 bases between. CDR3 size: 12 residues. Germline V gene lookup returns CDR1 SEHNR and CDR2 FQNEAQ (reference sequence). As DNA, the CDR3 is TGTGCCAGCCGGCTGGACGACTATGGCTACACCTTC. Amino acids: CASRLDDYGYTF.

The chain links TRBV28 to TRBJ2-7; a possible D gene is TRBD2 (5 bases). The germline V and J ends were trimmed by 8 bases and 0 bases, with 14 bases remaining between them. Looked up from germline, CDR1 is MDHEN and CDR2 is SYDVKM. This CDR3 comprises 14 residues. CDR3 region: CASAPGSSSYEQYF. CDR3 nucleotides: TGTGCCAGCGCCCCGGGGTCCAGCTCCTACGAGCAGTACTTC.

The chain combines TRBV2 with TRBJ2-3, with D perhaps TRBD1 (5 bases). V dropped 8 bases and J dropped 6 bases, with 24 bases sitting between them. The length of the CDR3 is 16 residues. Germline V gives CDR1 SNHLY, CDR2 FYNNEI. The CDR3 here is CASADWGRAFSDTQYF. CDR3 nucleotide sequence: TGTGCCAGCGCCGACTGGGGCCGGGCGTTTTCGGATACGCAGTATTTT.

J is TRBJ2-7 and V is TRBV13; D is uncertain. The CDR3 is 13 amino acids. Germline V gene sequence: CDR1 PRHDT, CDR2 FYEKMQ (reference sequence). The V and J ends lost 2 bases and 6 bases respectively, with 11 bases between them. The CDR3 loop is CASSLQARREQYF. For the CDR3, the DNA is TGTGCCAGCAGCTTACAGGCCCGCCGCGAGCAGTACTTC. The entire variable domain, with the rest obtained from reference TRBV13 and TRBJ2-7, is as follows: AAGVIQSPRHLIKEKRETATLKCYPIPRHDTVYWYQQGPGQDPQFLISFYEKMQSDKGSIPDRFSAQQFSDYHSELNMSSLELGDSALYFCASSLQARREQYFGPGTRLTVT.

This chain connects TRBV7-8 to TRBJ1-4; D ambiguous. Germline V gene sequence: CDR1 SGHVS, CDR2 FQNEAQ. CDR3 length equals 17 residues. The ends were cut back, 2 bases at V and 0 bases at J, with 13 bases in the middle. CDR3 nucleotide sequence: TGTGCCAGCAGCTTACGCCGGTCCGTTGCAACTAATGAAAAACTGTTTTTT. Translation: CASSLRRSVATNEKLFF.

J is TRBJ2-1 and V is TRBV27; D possibly corresponds to TRBD2 (6 bases). V was pared by 1 base and J by 4 bases, with 23 bases between. Germline V gene data show CDR1 as MNHEY and CDR2 as SMNVEV (reference sequence). The CDR3 loop spans 19 amino acids. This CDR3 reads CASSLYTPGVAVFYNEQFF. The CDR3 DNA reads as TGTGCCAGCAGTTTATATACCCCGGGAGTAGCGGTCTTTTACAATGAGCAGTTCTTC.

The V gene is TRBV5-1, the J gene TRBJ2-7; TRBD1 matches at 7 bases. Germline assignment: CDR1 SGHRS and CDR2 YFSETQ. The CDR3 runs to 12 residues. Germline trimming cut 7 bases from V and 2 bases from J; bases unmatched to any gene: 3. CDR3 in amino acids: CASRDRAYEQYF. The CDR3 bases are TGCGCCAGCCGAGACAGGGCCTACGAGCAGTACTTC.

The chain recombines TRBV5-1 with TRBJ2-3; 7 nucleotides agree with TRBD2. Germline V gene data show CDR1 as SGHRS and CDR2 as YFSETQ. This CDR3 comprises 16 residues. V shed 0 bases and J 3 bases; nucleotides not matched to a gene: 7. The CDR3 is CASSLGAAGTTDTQYF. CDR3 coding DNA: TGCGCCAGCAGCTTGGGTGCAGCGGGAACAACAGATACGCAGTATTTT.

The chain employs TRBV10-3 and TRBJ1-6; 7 positions agree with TRBD1. The CDR3 covers 13 residues. Germline V lookup: CDR1 ENHRY, CDR2 SYGVKD. V shed 6 bases and J 9 bases; nucleotides not matched to a gene: 5. CDR3 in DNA: TGTGCCATCAGGGGACAGAACTCTTCACCCCTCCACTTT. Protein: CAIRGQNSSPLHF.

The gene calls are TRBV12-3 or TRBV12-4 and TRBJ1-2; unclear D gene. The CDR3 is 12 residues long. Trimming removed 1 base at V and 2 bases at J, with 2 bases between. The CDR3, as DNA: TGTGCCAGCAGTTTAGGGAACTATGGCTACACCTTC. This gives the protein CASSLGNYGYTF.

V and J are TRBV30 and TRBJ1-1, with D tentatively TRBD1 (6 bases). CDR1 GTSNPN and CDR2 SVGIG come from the germline V gene (reference sequence). The V end was cut by 2 bases, the J end by 7 bases, with 11 bases between. The CDR3 contains 12 residues. CDR3 nucleotides: TGTGCCTGGAGTCCAGGGGAAGTTGAAGCTTTCTTT. Protein: CAWSPGEVEAFF.

V is TRBV5-4 and J is TRBJ2-3; possible D gene TRBD1, 5 bases. The CDR3 is 14 amino acids. Trimming shortened V by 0 bases and J by 2 bases, and 7 bases separated the two germline ends. Per the germline V gene, CDR1 is SGHNT and CDR2 is YYREEE (reference sequence). CDR3 sequence: CASSLGGVTDTQYF. As DNA, the CDR3 is TGTGCCAGCAGCTTGGGGGGCGTCACAGATACGCAGTATTTT.

This clone appeared many times. The chain is built from TRBV7-3 and TRBJ2-1; 11 bases align to TRBD2. The CDR3 loop spans 17 amino acids. Losses at the gene ends were 2 bases for V and 6 bases for J; bases not matched to a gene: 9. Germline CDR1 SGHTA, CDR2 FQGTGA. The CDR3 nucleotides are TGTGCCAGCAGCTTATCGGTCAATAGCGGGAGGGGCAATGAGCAGTTCTTC. Protein sequence: CASSLSVNSGRGNEQFF.

This sequence joins TRBV6-5 and TRBJ2-1; the match to TRBD2 covers 12 bases. With V trimmed by 6 bases and J by 13 bases, 7 bases remained unmatched. The germline V gene encodes CDR1 MNHEY and CDR2 SVGAGI. The CDR3 extends over 13 amino acids. This chain's CDR3 is CASSLGLAGPQFF. The CDR3 DNA is TGTGCCAGCAGCCTTGGACTAGCGGGACCACAGTTCTTC.

This sequence joins TRBV4-3 and TRBJ1-2; TRBD1 agrees at 7 bases. Germline-derived CDR1 and CDR2 are LGHNA and YSLEER. V lost 2 bases to trimming and J lost 2 bases; unmatched junction nucleotides: 5. This CDR3 is built from 15 residues. The CDR3 protein is CASSQLGQANYGYTF. The CDR3 nucleotides read TGCGCCAGCAGCCAACTCGGACAGGCGAACTATGGCTACACCTTC.